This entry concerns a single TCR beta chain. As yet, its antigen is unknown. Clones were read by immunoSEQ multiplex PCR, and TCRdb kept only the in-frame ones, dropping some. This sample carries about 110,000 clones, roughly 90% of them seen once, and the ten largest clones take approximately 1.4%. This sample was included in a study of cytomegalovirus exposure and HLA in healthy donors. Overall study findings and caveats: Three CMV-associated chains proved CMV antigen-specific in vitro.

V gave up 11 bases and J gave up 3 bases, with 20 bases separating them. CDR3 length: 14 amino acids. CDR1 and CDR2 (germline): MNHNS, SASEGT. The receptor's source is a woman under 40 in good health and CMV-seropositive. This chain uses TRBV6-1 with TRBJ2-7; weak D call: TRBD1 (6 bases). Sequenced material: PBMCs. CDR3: CAASRLGHLYEQYF. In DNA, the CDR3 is TGTGCCGCCTCAAGATTGGGACACCTCTACGAGCAGTACTTC.